Shown below are 9 T cell receptor beta chains from a single sample sequenced in a study of T cells after yellow fever vaccination. TCRdb fed the 5' RACE reads into MiXCR, producing one record per CDR3 protein. The data hold some 300,000 distinct CDR3 sequences, with roughly 8% observed a single time. Sample: PBMCs, taken more than 35 days after the first yellow fever vaccination. The receptor set was obtained from a young man who received the YFV17D yellow fever vaccine.

The sample holds a few counts of this clonotype. The genes are TRBV25-1 and TRBJ2-3; possibly TRBD2 for D (6 bases). Germline assignment: CDR1 MGHDK and CDR2 SYGVNS. The CDR3 contains 19 residues. V was pared by 6 bases and J by 1 base, with 26 bases between. CDR3 residues: CASSRKPDRTILGTDTQYF. CDR3 nucleotides: TGTGCCAGCAGCAGAAAACCTGATCGGACTATCTTGGGCACAGATACGCAGTATTTT.

This clonotype was detected many times. The chain employs TRBV3-1 and TRBJ1-6; D is ambiguous. This CDR3 contains 14 residues. Germline V gives CDR1 LGHDT, CDR2 YNNKEL (reference sequence). V lost 1 base and J lost 7, with 8 bases in between. The CDR3 protein is CASSQVGWNSPLHF. CDR3 nucleotide sequence: TGTGCCAGCAGCCAAGTTGGATGGAATTCACCCCTCCACTTT.

The rearrangement joins TRBV4-3 to TRBJ2-2; 7 bases map to TRBD2. The CDR3 runs 16 residues. Germline V gene data show CDR1 as LGHNA and CDR2 as YSLEER. V was clipped by 4 bases and J by 1 base; unmatched bases: 6. The CDR3 spells CASSLLGGKNTGELFF. Written as DNA, the CDR3 is TGCGCCAGCAGCCTTCTGGGGGGGAAGAACACCGGGGAGCTGTTTTTT.

This clonotype was counted a few times. This rearrangement joins TRBV11-1 to TRBJ2-5; D is tentatively TRBD1 or TRBD2 (6 bases each). CDR1 and CDR2 from the germline V gene are SGHAT and FQDESV (reference sequence). The CDR3 has 17 amino acids. Trimming stripped 4 bases from V and 4 bases from J, with 22 bases between. The CDR3 loop reads CASSSPNGLATGETQYF. The CDR3, as DNA: TGTGCCAGCAGCTCCCCCAACGGTCTAGCGACAGGAGAGACCCAGTACTTC.

The chain is built from TRBV5-1 and TRBJ2-3; maybe TRBD2 (5 bases). In germline, CDR1 is SGHRS, CDR2 YFSETQ. V lost 0 bases and J 1 base, leaving 12 bases between the germline ends. This CDR3 has 16 amino acids. CDR3 amino acids: CASSLGTDSGTDTQYF. The CDR3 DNA reads TGCGCCAGCAGCTTGGGGACGGACTCGGGCACAGATACGCAGTATTTT.

This clonotype showed up just a few times. This chain links TRBV4-1 with TRBJ2-4; the D gene is possibly TRBD2 (6 bases). This CDR3 comprises 15 residues. V was pared by 3 bases and J by 8 bases, with 17 bases between. The germline gives CDR1 MGHRA, CDR2 YSYEKL. In nucleotides, the CDR3 is TGCGCCAGCAGCCAGCTAGGAGGGCCGGGGGACATTCAGTACTTC. Protein: CASSQLGGPGDIQYF.

The chain employs TRBV5-1 and TRBJ1-5; weak D call: TRBD1 (6 bases). The CDR3 spans 15 residues. The V gene lost 3 bases and the J gene lost 5 bases, with 15 bases spanning the gap. The V gene's germline CDR1 is SGHRS and CDR2 YFSETQ. The CDR3 here is CASSWGPGYHQPQHF. CDR3 coding DNA: TGCGCCAGCAGCTGGGGGCCAGGGTACCATCAGCCCCAGCATTTT.

This clonotype has only a few counts. This chain uses TRBV7-2 with TRBJ2-1, with TRBD2 identical over 10 bases. Germline values: CDR1 SGHTA, CDR2 FQGNSA. The trim removed 6 bases at V and 1 base at J, leaving 3 bases unmatched. The CDR3 spans 15 residues. This CDR3 is CASRLAGPSYNEQFF. The CDR3 DNA reads TGTGCCAGCAGACTAGCGGGGCCATCCTACAATGAGCAGTTCTTC.

The V gene is TRBV7-2, the J gene TRBJ2-7; D not certain. The V end was cut by 2 bases, the J end by 3 bases, with 5 bases between. This CDR3 contains 12 residues. CDR1 is SGHTA, CDR2 FQGNSA, per germline. CDR3 nucleotide sequence: TGTGCCAGCAGCTTATTCAGCTACGAGCAGTACTTC. Residues: CASSLFSYEQYF.